The 11 T cell receptor beta chains reported below all come from one sample, sequenced in a study of shared clonotypes between healthy human individuals. Naive CD8 populations comprised CD45RO-negative cells positively selected for CCR7, excluding terminally differentiated effector memory CD45RA+ cells. Sequencing used immunoSEQ multiplex PCR; TCRdb keeps in-frame clones, though not all of them. Counted here are around 580,000 clones, 98% occurring once; the ten biggest clones make up roughly 0.29%. Sequenced: naive CD8+ T cells sorted from blood. These receptors originate from a man aged 25-40 years in good health.

The genes are TRBV19 and TRBJ2-7; D remains ambiguous. The CDR3 totals 12 residues. The germline V and J ends were trimmed by 4 bases and 2 bases, with 6 bases remaining between them. CDR1 is LNHDA, CDR2 SQIVND, per germline (reference sequence). The CDR3 DNA reads as TGTGCCAGTAGTACCCCAACCTACGAGCAGTACTTC. Protein: CASSTPTYEQYF.

The chain has TRBV7-9 and TRBJ2-1; possibly TRBD2 for D (5 bases). CDR1 SEHNR and CDR2 FQNEAQ come from the germline V gene (reference sequence). V lost 2 bases to trimming and J lost 7 bases, with 12 bases between them. The CDR3 is made up of 14 amino acids. Here the CDR3 reads CASSLLGRANEQFF. In DNA, the CDR3 is TGTGCCAGCAGCTTACTAGGGCGGGCGAATGAGCAGTTCTTC. The full variable domain, in which reference TRBV7-9 and TRBJ2-1 provide the parts outside the CDR3, is DTGVSQNPRHKITKRGQNVTFRCDPISEHNRLYWYRQTLGQGPEFLTYFQNEAQLEKSRLLSDRFSAERPKGSFSTLEIQRTEQGDSAMYLCASSLLGRANEQFFGPGTRLTVL.

V and J are TRBV27 and TRBJ1-3; possible D gene TRBD1, 6 bases. The CDR3 consists of 15 residues. Germline V gene sequence: CDR1 MNHEY, CDR2 SMNVEV (reference sequence). V was pared by 4 bases and J by 4 bases, with 14 bases between. The CDR3 sequence is CASSSPGAQGNTIYF. The CDR3 DNA sequence: TGTGCCAGCAGTTCACCAGGGGCGCAGGGAAACACCATATATTTT.

The gene calls are TRBV6-6 and TRBJ2-7, with unresolved D. V shed 7 bases and J shed 5 bases, with 15 bases lying between them. Germline assignment: CDR1 MNHNY and CDR2 SVGAGI (reference sequence). This CDR3 spans 13 amino acids. CDR3 region: CASTPANEDEQYF. The CDR3 bases are TGTGCCAGCACTCCCGCGAATGAGGACGAGCAGTACTTC.

As concerns this clone: Other DNA sequences in the sample encode the same CDR3. The chain has TRBV7-9 and TRBJ2-2; D not certain. Looked up from germline, CDR1 is SEHNR and CDR2 is FQNEAQ (reference sequence). V lost 3 bases and J 6 bases, leaving 5 bases between the germline ends. The CDR3 totals 12 residues. CDR3 protein: CASSLGSGELFF. DNA for the CDR3: TGTGCCAGCAGCTTGGGGTCCGGGGAGCTGTTTTTT.

The V and J genes are TRBV7-9 and TRBJ2-7; D is undetermined. V lost 5 bases and J lost 6, with 11 bases in between. CDR1 and CDR2 (germline): SEHNR, FQNEAQ (reference sequence). This CDR3 has 12 residues. The CDR3 region has the DNA TGTGCCAGCAGCCTAAGCGTGGTCGAGCAGTACTTC. It is translated as CASSLSVVEQYF.

This rearrangement joins TRBV10-1 to TRBJ2-3; the D gene is possibly TRBD2 (6 bases). Trimming cost V 4 bases and J 0 bases, with 11 bases left between them. CDR1 is WNHNN, CDR2 SYGVQD, per germline (reference sequence). The length of the CDR3 is 15 residues. The CDR3 region has the DNA TGCGCCAGCAGTGTTGGGGACTCCAGCACAGATACGCAGTATTTT. Translating it yields CASSVGDSSTDTQYF.

This clone was counted a single time. The junction and the germline gene differ at one end; a read error may be behind it. This chain links TRBV5-4 with TRBJ2-1; no firm D call. Germline V gene sequence: CDR1 SGHNT, CDR2 YYREEE (reference sequence). The CDR3 runs 11 residues. The CDR3 bases are TGTGCCAGCAGCCTTAACAGCTTCCCCGTCTTC. Amino acid sequence: CASSLNSFPVF.

This clone has just one count. The rearrangement uses TRBV5-1 and TRBJ2-7, with 7 positions matching TRBD2. CDR3 size: 11 residues. The ends lost 4 bases at V and 6 bases at J; junction bases unmatched: 1. Germline loops: CDR1 SGHRS, CDR2 YFSETQ. The CDR3 reads CASSRGGEQYF. The CDR3 nucleotides read TGCGCCAGCAGCCGCGGGGGCGAGCAGTACTTC.

The genes are TRBV4-1 and TRBJ1-2; D uncertain. The CDR3 loop spans 13 amino acids. The germline V gene encodes CDR1 MGHRA and CDR2 YSYEKL. V shed 4 bases and J shed 6 bases, with 12 bases lying between them. The CDR3 reads CASSRGGGDGYTF. CDR3 bases: TGCGCCAGCAGCCGAGGAGGTGGGGATGGCTACACCTTC.

This rearrangement joins TRBV7-8 to TRBJ2-7; TRBD2 matches at 14 bases. Losses at the gene ends were 1 base for V and 3 bases for J; bases not matched to a gene: 11. CDR1 is SGHVS and CDR2 is FQNEAQ in the germline V gene. CDR3 length: 19 residues. The CDR3 sequence is CASSLGGGLAGVLGYEQYF. In DNA, the CDR3 is TGTGCCAGCAGCTTAGGTGGGGGACTAGCGGGAGTTCTAGGCTACGAGCAGTACTTC.